These 20 T cell receptor beta chains share one sample of origin, sequenced in a study of blood T cell repertoires in COVID-19. Libraries were prepared by immunoSEQ multiplex PCR; TCRdb keeps only in-frame clonotypes and omits some of them. The table records 200,000 or so clones, about 86% of them present only once. What was sequenced was peripheral blood. The receptors stem from a man in his thirties or forties with active or convalescent COVID-19.

As to this clone: The same CDR3 can be traced to other DNA sequences in this sample. The chain is built from TRBV27 and TRBJ1-5; 7 bases line up with TRBD1. The CDR3 contains 13 residues. The germline CDR1 and CDR2 sequences are MNHEY and SMNVEV (reference sequence). V shed 5 bases and J 5 bases; nucleotides not matched to a gene: 3. CDR3 loop: CASSRTGDQPQHF. CDR3 coding DNA: TGTGCCAGCAGTAGGACAGGCGATCAGCCCCAGCATTTT.

This rearrangement joins TRBV10-3 to TRBJ2-3, with a weak D call TRBD1 (6 bases). Germline loops: CDR1 ENHRY, CDR2 SYGVKD. V was pared by 11 bases and J by 2 bases, with 14 bases between. The CDR3 contains 13 residues. The chain's CDR3 is CAVHRAYTDTQYF. DNA for the CDR3: TGTGCCGTACACAGGGCGTACACAGATACGCAGTATTTT.

This sequence joins TRBV2 and TRBJ1-1, with 7 nucleotides matching TRBD1. J lost 3 bases, V lost 4 bases, and 11 bases had no gene match. The CDR3 has 16 amino acids. CDR1 is SNHLY and CDR2 is FYNNEI in the germline V gene. The CDR3 DNA reads as TGTGCCAGCAGTGGGGGGCCGACAGGGCTCTACACTGAAGCTTTCTTT. This sequence encodes CASSGGPTGLYTEAFF.

The genes are TRBV11-3 and TRBJ2-5, with 7 bases identical to TRBD1. Germline assignment: CDR1 SGHNT and CDR2 YENEEA. CDR3 length: 13 residues. Unmatched junction bases numbered 4, after V lost 4 bases and J lost 5 bases. The CDR3 nucleotides are TGTGCCAGCAGCTCGGGACAGAGGGAGACCCAGTACTTC. Translated, it gives CASSSGQRETQYF.

J is TRBJ1-5 and V is TRBV3-1 (or the pseudogene TRBV3-2); a possible D gene is TRBD1 (6 bases). This CDR3 has 16 amino acids. Germline assignment: CDR1 LGHDT and CDR2 YNNKEL (reference sequence). Between the trimmed V and J ends, which lost 2 bases and 2 bases, there was a span of 13 bases. For the CDR3, the DNA is TGTGCCAGCAGCCAATACGCAGGGGTTGGCAATCAGCCCCAGCATTTT. As protein: CASSQYAGVGNQPQHF.

The chain recombines TRBV6-5 with TRBJ1-1; D not resolved. The CDR3 is 13 amino acids. The V gene's germline CDR1 is MNHEY and CDR2 SVGAGI. Between the trimmed V and J ends, which lost 6 bases and 7 bases, there was a span of 15 bases. CDR3 sequence (DNA): TGTGCCAGCAGGCCGGGTCGTGGTGGTGAAGCTTTCTTT. It encodes CASRPGRGGEAFF.

This clone has only one observation. The chain carries TRBV29-1 and TRBJ2-1, with 13 positions matching TRBD2. Per the germline V gene, CDR1 is SQVTM and CDR2 is ANQGSEA. The ends lost 5 bases at V and 7 bases at J; junction bases unmatched: 5. The CDR3 spans 14 residues. The CDR3 region is CSVRGGLAGNEQFF. The CDR3 DNA follows: TGCAGCGTTCGGGGGGGACTAGCGGGGAATGAGCAGTTCTTC.

The chain couples TRBV6-5 to TRBJ1-2; TRBD1 agrees at 8 bases. CDR1 MNHEY and CDR2 SVGAGI come from the germline V gene. Unmatched junction bases numbered 10, after V lost 6 bases and J lost 4 bases. The CDR3 sequence is 15 residues long. The CDR3 nucleotides read TGTGCCAGCAGCCCCGGACAGGGCTTATTCTATGGCTACACCTTC. Translating it yields CASSPGQGLFYGYTF.

The chain recombines TRBV30 with TRBJ2-7; the D gene is possibly TRBD2 (5 bases). Looked up from germline, CDR1 is GTSNPN and CDR2 is SVGIG (reference sequence). There are 13 residues in the CDR3. V lost 5 bases and J 2 bases, leaving 13 bases between the germline ends. CDR3 bases: TGTGCCTGGTCTCGGACTGACACCTACGAGCAGTACTTC. Translated, it gives CAWSRTDTYEQYF.

This chain uses TRBV9 with TRBJ1-4; 7 bases line up with TRBD1. The CDR3 totals 15 residues. After removal of 2 bases from V and 5 bases from J, the junction contained 6 bases not matched to a gene. Germline V gene data show CDR1 as SGDLS and CDR2 as YYNGEE. CDR3 nucleotide sequence: TGTGCCAGCAGCGTGACAGGGTCGATAAATGAAAAACTGTTTTTT. Protein sequence: CASSVTGSINEKLFF.

The chain employs TRBV27 and TRBJ1-6, with 8 nucleotides matching TRBD1. V lost 3 bases, J lost 6 bases, and 10 bases stayed unmatched. CDR1 and CDR2 from the germline V gene are MNHEY and SMNVEV (reference sequence). The CDR3 has 17 residues. The DNA for the CDR3 is TGTGCCAGCAGTTTGGGGACCGGGACAGGCCGTAATTCACCCCTCCACTTT. It translates to CASSLGTGTGRNSPLHF.

This sequence joins TRBV18 and TRBJ1-1, with a possible D match to TRBD1 (5 bases). Germline CDR1 is KGHSH and CDR2 is LQKENI. The V end lost 1 base, the J end lost 6 bases, and 12 bases lay between the germline ends. This CDR3 is 14 amino acids long. The CDR3 region has the DNA TGTGCCAGCTCACCACGCACACTCAGGGCTGAAGCTTTCTTT. It codes for CASSPRTLRAEAFF.

This rearrangement joins TRBV11-3 to TRBJ2-1; 8 nucleotides align to TRBD2. Germline CDR1 is SGHNT and CDR2 is YENEEA. CDR3 length: 16 amino acids. The trim removed 2 bases at V and 5 bases at J, leaving 8 bases unmatched. The DNA of the CDR3 is TGTGCCAGCAGCTTATCCGGGGGGGAAGGACACAATGAGCAGTTCTTC. Protein: CASSLSGGEGHNEQFF.

The rearrangement uses TRBV9 and TRBJ2-5; 8 bases match TRBD1. This CDR3 spans 15 amino acids. J was trimmed by 5 bases and V by 1 base; bases with no gene match: 7. Germline CDR1 and CDR2: SGDLS and YYNGEE. The CDR3 sequence: CASSVTRGLGETQYF. The DNA of the CDR3 is TGTGCCAGCAGCGTAACCAGGGGGCTCGGGGAGACCCAGTACTTC.

The chain employs TRBV5-6 and TRBJ2-3, with 12 bases fitting TRBD2. V lost 4 bases, J lost 6 bases, and 9 bases stayed unmatched. The CDR3 is 16 amino acids. Germline V gene data show CDR1 as SGHDT and CDR2 as YYEEEE. The CDR3 here is CASSHASGGVGDTQYF. The CDR3 nucleotides are TGTGCCAGCAGCCACGCTAGCGGGGGGGTCGGGGATACGCAGTATTTT.

The chain links TRBV6-5 to TRBJ1-1, with TRBD1 matching over 9 bases. V shed 6 bases and J 7 bases; nucleotides not matched to a gene: 9. Germline assignment: CDR1 MNHEY and CDR2 SVGAGI. The CDR3 totals 14 residues. Written as DNA, the CDR3 is TGTGCCAGCAGATGGGGGACAGGGCCTTATGAAGCTTTCTTT. Translated, it gives CASRWGTGPYEAFF.

A note on this clone: Germline is not matched at one junction end, which may reflect a read error. The rearrangement joins TRBV7-7 to TRBJ2-7; 8 nucleotides align to TRBD2. The CDR3 covers 13 residues. Germline assignment: CDR1 SSHAT and CDR2 FNYEAQ (reference sequence). The chain's CDR3 is CASSPGTSYEQYF. CDR3 bases: TGTGCTAGCAGCCCCGGGACTAGCTACGAGCAGTACTTC.

This chain connects TRBV28 to TRBJ2-3, with unresolved D. This CDR3 has 10 amino acids. Germline lookup yields CDR1 MDHEN and CDR2 SYDVKM. V was cut by 5 bases and J by 7 bases, with 4 bases left in between. This CDR3 reads CASSAYTQYF. CDR3 bases: TGTGCCAGCAGTGCGTATACGCAGTATTTT.

The J gene is TRBJ1-3, the V gene TRBV9; D is unresolved. The CDR3 is 13 amino acids. Per the germline V gene, CDR1 is SGDLS and CDR2 is YYNGEE. V was cut by 4 bases and J by 0 bases, with 5 bases left in between. The CDR3 region has the DNA TGTGCCAGCAGCAGGAGCTCTGGAAACACCATATATTTT. The encoded protein is CASSRSSGNTIYF.

The chain links TRBV5-6 to TRBJ2-7; 8 bases line up with TRBD1. The V and J ends lost 6 bases and 3 bases, in that order; junction bases with no gene match: 14. The CDR3 is 16 amino acids. Per germline, CDR1 SGHDT and CDR2 YYEEEE. The CDR3 is CASTVGQGQSVYEQYF. The CDR3 DNA reads as TGTGCCAGCACCGTCGGACAGGGACAGTCGGTCTACGAGCAGTACTTC. Combining the CDR3 with reference TRBV5-6 and TRBJ2-7 gives the whole variable domain DAGVTQSPTHLIKTRGQQVTLRCSPKSGHDTVSWYQQALGQGPQFIFQYYEEEERQRGNFPDRFSGHQFPNYSSELNVNALLLGDSALYLCASTVGQGQSVYEQYFGPGTRLTVT.